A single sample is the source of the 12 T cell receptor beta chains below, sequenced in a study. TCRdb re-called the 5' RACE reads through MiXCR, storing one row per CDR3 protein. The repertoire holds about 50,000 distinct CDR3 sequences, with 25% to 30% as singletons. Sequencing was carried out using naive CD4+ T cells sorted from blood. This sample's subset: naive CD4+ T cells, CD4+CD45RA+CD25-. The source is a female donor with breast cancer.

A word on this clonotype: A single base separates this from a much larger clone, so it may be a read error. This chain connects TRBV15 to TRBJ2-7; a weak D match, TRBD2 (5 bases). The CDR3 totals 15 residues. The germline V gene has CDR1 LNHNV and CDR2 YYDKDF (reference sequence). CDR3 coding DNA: TGTGCCGCCAGCAGAGATCGGAACCGGGAATACGAGCAGTACTTC. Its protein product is CAASRDRNREYEQYF.

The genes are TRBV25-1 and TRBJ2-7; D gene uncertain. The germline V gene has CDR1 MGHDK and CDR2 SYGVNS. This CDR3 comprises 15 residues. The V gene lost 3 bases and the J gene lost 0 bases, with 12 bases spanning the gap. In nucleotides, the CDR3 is TGTGCCAGCAGTGATACCGCAGTAAGCTCCTACGAGCAGTACTTC. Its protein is CASSDTAVSSYEQYF.

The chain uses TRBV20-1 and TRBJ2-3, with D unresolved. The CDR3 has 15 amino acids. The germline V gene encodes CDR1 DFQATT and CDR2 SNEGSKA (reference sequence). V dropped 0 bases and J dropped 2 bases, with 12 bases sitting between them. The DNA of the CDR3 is TGCAGTGCTAGAGAGCCACCCGACTTCACAGATACGCAGTATTTT. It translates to CSAREPPDFTDTQYF.

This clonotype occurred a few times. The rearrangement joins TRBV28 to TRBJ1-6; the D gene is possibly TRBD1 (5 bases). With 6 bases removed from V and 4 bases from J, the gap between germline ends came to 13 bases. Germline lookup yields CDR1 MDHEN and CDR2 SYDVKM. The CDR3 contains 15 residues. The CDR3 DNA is TGTGCCAGCAGGATGTCAGGGCCATATAATTCACCCCTCCACTTT. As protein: CASRMSGPYNSPLHF. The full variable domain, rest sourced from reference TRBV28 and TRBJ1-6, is DVKVTQSSRYLVKRTGEKVFLECVQDMDHENMFWYRQDPGLGLRLIYFSYDVKMKEKGDIPEGYSVSREKKERFSLILESASTNQTSMYLCASRMSGPYNSPLHFGNGTRLTVT.

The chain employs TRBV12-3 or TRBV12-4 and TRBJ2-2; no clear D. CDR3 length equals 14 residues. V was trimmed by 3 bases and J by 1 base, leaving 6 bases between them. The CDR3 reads CASSFGRNTGELFF. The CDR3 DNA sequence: TGTGCCAGCAGTTTCGGGCGGAACACCGGGGAGCTGTTTTTT.

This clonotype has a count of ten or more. CDR3: CASKLQGVGYGYTF. DNA for the CDR3: TGTGCCAGCAAATTACAGGGGGTCGGCTATGGCTACACCTTC. J is TRBJ1-2 and V is TRBV6-5; the match to TRBD1 covers 8 bases. Germline CDR1 is MNHEY and CDR2 is SVGAGI. This CDR3 region has 14 residues. Trimming took 7 bases from V and 4 from J; bases not matched to a gene: 8.

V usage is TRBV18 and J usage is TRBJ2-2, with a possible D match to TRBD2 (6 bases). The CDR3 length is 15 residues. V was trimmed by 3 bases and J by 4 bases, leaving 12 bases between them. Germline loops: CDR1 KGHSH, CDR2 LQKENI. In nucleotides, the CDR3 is TGTGCCAGCTCACCGAGGGTAGCGGCCACCGGGGAGCTGTTTTTT. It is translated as CASSPRVAATGELFF. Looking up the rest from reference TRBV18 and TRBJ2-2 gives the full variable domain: NAGVMQNPRHLVRRRGQEARLRCSPMKGHSHVYWYRQLPEEGLKFMVYLQKENIIDESGMPKERFSAEFPKEGPSILRIQQVVRGDSAAYFCASSPRVAATGELFFGEGSRLTVL.

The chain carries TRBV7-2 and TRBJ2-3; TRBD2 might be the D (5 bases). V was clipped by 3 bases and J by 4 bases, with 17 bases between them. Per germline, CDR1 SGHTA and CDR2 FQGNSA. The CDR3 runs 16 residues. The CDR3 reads CASSLGMGGWSDTQYF. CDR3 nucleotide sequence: TGTGCCAGCAGCTTGGGTATGGGCGGGTGGTCAGATACGCAGTATTTT.

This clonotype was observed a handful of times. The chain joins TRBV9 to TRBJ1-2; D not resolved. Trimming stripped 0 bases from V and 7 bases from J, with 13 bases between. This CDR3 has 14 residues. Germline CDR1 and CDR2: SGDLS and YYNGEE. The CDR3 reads CASSVDSQSRGYTF. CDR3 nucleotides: TGTGCCAGCAGCGTAGATAGTCAAAGTCGTGGCTACACCTTC.

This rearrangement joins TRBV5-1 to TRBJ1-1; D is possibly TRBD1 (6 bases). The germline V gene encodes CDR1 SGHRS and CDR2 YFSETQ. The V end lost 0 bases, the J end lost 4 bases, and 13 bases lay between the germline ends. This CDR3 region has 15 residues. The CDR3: CASSLVGGEFTEAFF. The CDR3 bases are TGCGCCAGCAGCTTGGTGGGGGGCGAGTTCACTGAAGCTTTCTTT.

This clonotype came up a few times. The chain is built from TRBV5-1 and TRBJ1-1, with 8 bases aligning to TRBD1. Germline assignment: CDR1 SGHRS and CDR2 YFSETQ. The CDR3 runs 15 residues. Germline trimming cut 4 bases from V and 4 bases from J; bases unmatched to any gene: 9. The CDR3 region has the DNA TGCGCCAGCAGCCTACGGACAGGGAGTCCCACTGAAGCTTTCTTT. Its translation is CASSLRTGSPTEAFF.

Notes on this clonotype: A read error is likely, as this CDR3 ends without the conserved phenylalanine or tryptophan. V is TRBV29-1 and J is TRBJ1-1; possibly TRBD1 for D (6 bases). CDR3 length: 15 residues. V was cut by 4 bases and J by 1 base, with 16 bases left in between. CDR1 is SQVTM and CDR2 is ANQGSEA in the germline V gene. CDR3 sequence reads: CSVGEWGATNTEAFV. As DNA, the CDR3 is TGCAGCGTTGGGGAGTGGGGGGCTACGAACACTGAAGCTTTCGTT.